The rows below give T cell receptor beta chains drawn from one sample of a study of somatic mutations in cytotoxic T cells in rheumatoid arthritis. Method: immunoSEQ multiplex PCR; TCRdb's copy keeps in-frame clones and lacks some. The sample comprises some 20,000 clones, 80% of which are singletons, and about 9.4% rests with the top ten. Material: CD8+ T cells sorted from blood. These receptors were taken from an adult with rheumatoid arthritis. Each CDR3 is given with its conserved first and last residue. A D gene is named only where the DNA matches it firmly. Rows give clone size only sometimes, using once, few, many, or a class for an expanded clone.

v_call	j_call	d_call	clone_size	cdr3_nt	cdr3_aa
TRBV7-9	TRBJ2-2	TRBD2	.	TGTGCCAGCAGCTTAGCCGAGACTAGCGGGGAGAACACCGGGGAGCTGTTTTTT	CASSLAETSGENTGELFF
TRBV2	TRBJ2-2	.	.	TGTGCCAGCAGTGCGGAACCCCACAGGGAGCTGTTTTTT	CASSAEPHRELFF
TRBV4-1	TRBJ1-5	.	once	TGCGCCAGCAGCCAAGCACAGTATAGCAATCAGCCCCAGCATTTT	CASSQAQYSNQPQHF
TRBV5-1	TRBJ2-2	.	few	TGCGCCAGCAGCTTGGAGAGGACAGCCGGGGAGCTGTTTTTT	CASSLERTAGELFF
TRBV27	TRBJ2-7	TRBD1	.	TGTGCCAGCAGTTCCCGACAGGGCTCCTACGAGCAGTACTTC	CASSSRQGSYEQYF
TRBV6-5	TRBJ2-2	.	.	TGTGCCAGCAGCACTGGCAGGGACGCCGGGGAGCTGTTTTTT	CASSTGRDAGELFF
TRBV29-1	TRBJ2-1	.	.	TGCAGCGTTGTAGGCGGCGGGGAGCCTTATGAGCAGTTCTTC	CSVVGGGEPYEQFF
TRBV4-2	TRBJ1-5	.	.	TGTGCCAGCAGCCAAGAGTCAGGCCCTTATCAGCCCCAGCATTTT	CASSQESGPYQPQHF
TRBV7-9	TRBJ2-2	.	.	TGTGCCAGCAGCTTAGCGTTCCAGACCGGGGAGCTGTTTTTT	CASSLAFQTGELFF
TRBV7-9	TRBJ1-1	.	.	TGTGCCAGCAGAAAAGGGGATAACACTGAAGCTTTCTTT	CASRKGDNTEAFF
TRBV4-2	TRBJ2-2	.	.	TGTGCCAGCAGCCAAGGATCGGGACCTTCGAACACCGGGGAGCTGTTTTTT	CASSQGSGPSNTGELFF
TRBV7-9	TRBJ1-4	TRBD1	.	TGTGCCAGCAGCTTAGGGCAGGGGGAGTTTAATGAAAAACTGTTTTTT	CASSLGQGEFNEKLFF
TRBV7-8	TRBJ1-5	TRBD1	.	TGTGCCAGCAGCTTAGAGGGGCAGGGGGGTGATCAGCCCCAGCATTTT	CASSLEGQGGDQPQHF
TRBV6-4	TRBJ2-2	TRBD2	once	TGTGCCAGCAGTGACTCTAGCGGGGGGGCCGACACCGGGGAGCTGTTTTTT	CASSDSSGGADTGELFF
TRBV7-6	TRBJ2-3	.	.	TGTGCCAGCAGCTTAGTTGGGGGGCCCCCCACAGATACGCAGTATTTT	CASSLVGGPPTDTQYF